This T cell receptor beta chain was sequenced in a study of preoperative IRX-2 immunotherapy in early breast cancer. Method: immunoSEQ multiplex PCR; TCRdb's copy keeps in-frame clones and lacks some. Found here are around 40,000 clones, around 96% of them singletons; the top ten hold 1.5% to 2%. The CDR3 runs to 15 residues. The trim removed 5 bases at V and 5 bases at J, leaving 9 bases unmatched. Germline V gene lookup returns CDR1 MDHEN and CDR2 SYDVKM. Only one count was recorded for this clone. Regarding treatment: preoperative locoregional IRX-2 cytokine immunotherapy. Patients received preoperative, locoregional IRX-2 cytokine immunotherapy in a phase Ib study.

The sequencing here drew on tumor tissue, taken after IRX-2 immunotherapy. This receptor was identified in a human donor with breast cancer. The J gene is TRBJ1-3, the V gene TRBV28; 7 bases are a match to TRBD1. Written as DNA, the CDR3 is TGTGCCAGCAGTCCTAGGACAGGCCATAGAAACACCATATATTTT. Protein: CASSPRTGHRNTIYF.